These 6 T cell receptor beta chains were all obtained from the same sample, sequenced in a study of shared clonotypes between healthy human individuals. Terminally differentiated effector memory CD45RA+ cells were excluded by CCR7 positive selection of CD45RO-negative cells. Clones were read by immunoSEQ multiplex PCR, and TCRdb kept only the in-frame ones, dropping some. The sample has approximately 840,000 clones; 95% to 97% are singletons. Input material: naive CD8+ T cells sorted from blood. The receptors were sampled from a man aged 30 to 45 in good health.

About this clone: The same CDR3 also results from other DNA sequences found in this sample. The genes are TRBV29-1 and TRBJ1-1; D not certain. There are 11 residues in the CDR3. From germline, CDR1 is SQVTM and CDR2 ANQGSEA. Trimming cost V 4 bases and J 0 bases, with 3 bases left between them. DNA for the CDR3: TGCAGCGTTGGAGTGAACACTGAAGCTTTCTTT. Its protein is CSVGVNTEAFF.

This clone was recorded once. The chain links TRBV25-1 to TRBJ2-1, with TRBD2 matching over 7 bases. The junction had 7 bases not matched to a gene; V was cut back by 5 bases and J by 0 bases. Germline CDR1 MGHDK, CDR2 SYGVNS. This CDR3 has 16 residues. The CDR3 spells CASSSTGGSSYNEQFF. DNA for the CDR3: TGTGCCAGCAGTTCAACGGGCGGGAGCTCCTACAATGAGCAGTTCTTC.

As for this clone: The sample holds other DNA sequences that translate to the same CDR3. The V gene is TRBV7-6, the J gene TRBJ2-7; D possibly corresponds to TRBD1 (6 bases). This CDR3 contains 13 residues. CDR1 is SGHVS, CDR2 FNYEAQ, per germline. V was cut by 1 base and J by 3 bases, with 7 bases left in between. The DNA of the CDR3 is TGTGCCAGCAGCTTAGGGACAGTCTACGAGCAGTACTTC. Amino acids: CASSLGTVYEQYF.

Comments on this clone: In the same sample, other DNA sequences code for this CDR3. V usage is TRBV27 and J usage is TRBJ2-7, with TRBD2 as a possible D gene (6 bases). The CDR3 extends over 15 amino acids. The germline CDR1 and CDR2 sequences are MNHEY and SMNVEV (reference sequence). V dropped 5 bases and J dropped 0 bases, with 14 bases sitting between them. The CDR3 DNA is TGTGCCAGCAGTCAAGGACTACCGAGCTCCTACGAGCAGTACTTC. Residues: CASSQGLPSSYEQYF.

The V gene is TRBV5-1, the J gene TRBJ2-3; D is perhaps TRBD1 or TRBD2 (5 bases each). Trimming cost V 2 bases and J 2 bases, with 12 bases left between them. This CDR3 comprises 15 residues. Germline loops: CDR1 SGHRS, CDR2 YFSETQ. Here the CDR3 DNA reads TGCGCCAGCAGCTTAACGGGACGGGTCACAGATACGCAGTATTTT. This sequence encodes CASSLTGRVTDTQYF.

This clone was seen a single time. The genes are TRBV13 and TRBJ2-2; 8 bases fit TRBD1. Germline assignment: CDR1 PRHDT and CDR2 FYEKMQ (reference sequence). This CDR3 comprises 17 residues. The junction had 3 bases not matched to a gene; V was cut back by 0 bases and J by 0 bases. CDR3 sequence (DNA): TGTGCCAGCAGCTTAGGGGACAGGGTACCGAACACCGGGGAGCTGTTTTTT. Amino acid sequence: CASSLGDRVPNTGELFF.